These T cell receptor beta chains were read from a single sample in a study of cytomegalovirus exposure and HLA in healthy donors. The repertoire was sequenced with immunoSEQ multiplex PCR; TCRdb's copy has only in-frame clones and lacks some. The sample has 55,000 to 80,000 clones, more than 70% seen once. The source material was PBMCs. The receptors were sampled from a woman aged 40-49 years in good health and CMV-seropositive. Both conserved end residues are part of each CDR3. A D gene is named only where the DNA matches it firmly. For some rows the clone size is stated as once, few or many, or as a class when expanded; others skip it.

TRBJ1-3 | NA | TRBV6-5 | NA | TGTGCCAGCACCTCCGCTGGAAACACCATATATTTT | CASTSAGNTIYF
TRBJ2-1 | NA | TRBV5-4 | TRBD2 | TGTGCCAGCAGTTACTTAGGTAGTAGCGGGGGATACAATGAGCAGTTCTTC | CASSYLGSSGGYNEQFF
TRBJ2-7 | NA | TRBV18 | NA | TGTGCCAGCTCACCAGCCCCCGCTGGGGCGGCTAAACCCTACGAGCAGTACTTC | CASSPAPAGAAKPYEQYF
TRBJ2-3 | NA | TRBV19 | TRBD2 | TGTGCCAGTAGTATGGCTAGCGGGGGTAGAGATACGCAGTATTTT | CASSMASGGRDTQYF
TRBJ1-1 | NA | TRBV5-4 | TRBD1 | TGTGCCAGCAGCTTGGGGACAGGTAACACTGAAGCTTTCTTT | CASSLGTGNTEAFF
TRBJ2-7 | NA | TRBV5-1 | TRBD1 | TGCGCCAGCAGCTCCGACAGGGTGCCCTACGAGCAGTACTTC | CASSSDRVPYEQYF
TRBJ2-2 | NA | TRBV5-4 | NA | TGTGCCAGCAGCTCGGACATGATCGCCGGGGAGCTGTTTTTT | CASSSDMIAGELFF
TRBJ2-1 | NA | TRBV5-1 | TRBD1 | TGCGCCAGCAGCCGTAAGGGACAGGTCGTCAATGAGCAGTTCTTC | CASSRKGQVVNEQFF
TRBJ1-6 | NA | TRBV19 | TRBD1 | TGTGCCAGTAGGGAGGGGGCCTTGTATAATTCACCCCTCCACTTT | CASREGALYNSPLHF
TRBJ2-3 | few | TRBV7-7 | NA | TGTGCCAGCAGCCCGGGGGTGCTGTCGGGGGTGGCAGATACGCAGTATTTT | CASSPGVLSGVADTQYF
TRBJ2-1 | NA | TRBV5-1 | NA | TGCGCCAGCAGCGTGGCGTGGGCCGGCACCTACAATGAGCAGTTCTTC | CASSVAWAGTYNEQFF
TRBJ2-1 | NA | TRBV5-6 | NA | TGTGCCAGCAGCTTGGATTCTCTAGGAGGCACTGAGCAGTTCTTC | CASSLDSLGGTEQFF
TRBJ2-7 | NA | TRBV6-1 | TRBD2 | TGTGCCAGCAGTGAAGCGTTAGGTAGCGGGGGGCGCCACTCCCAGCAGTACTTC | CASSEALGSGGRHSQQYF
TRBJ1-2 | few | TRBV5-1 | TRBD1 | TGCGCCAGCAGCTCACCAGACAGGGGGGGTAATGGCTACACCTTC | CASSSPDRGGNGYTF
TRBJ2-7 | few | TRBV18 | TRBD1 | TGTGCCAGCTCCGGACAGGGCTGGGACGAGCAGTACTTC | CASSGQGWDEQYF
TRBJ2-1 | NA | TRBV5-1 | NA | TGCGCCAGCAGCTTGGGGACAGACCACCACAATGAGCAGTTCTTC | CASSLGTDHHNEQFF
TRBJ1-1 | NA | TRBV5-1 | NA | TGCGCCAGCAGTCGGGGAAACACTGAAGCTTTCTTT | CASSRGNTEAFF
TRBJ1-1 | NA | TRBV5-1 | TRBD1 | TGCGCCAGCAGCTCCCGAGGGGGCCGGAACACTGAAGCTTTCTTT | CASSSRGGRNTEAFF
TRBJ2-7 | NA | TRBV6-1 | TRBD1 | TGTGCCTCCCACAGGGGTGAAGGGTACGAGCAGTACTTC | CASHRGEGYEQYF
TRBJ2-3 | few | TRBV4-3 | NA | TGCGCCAGCAGCCAAGATCTGCAGGGCACAGATACGCAGTATTTT | CASSQDLQGTDTQYF
TRBJ2-3 | NA | TRBV19 | NA | TGTGCCAGTGGTATATACCCCGGGGATACGCAGTATTTT | CASGIYPGDTQYF
TRBJ2-4 | NA | TRBV5-1 | NA | TGCGCCAGCAGCTTCTACGGAGACAAAAACATTCAGTACTTC | CASSFYGDKNIQYF
TRBJ1-3 | NA | TRBV6-5 | NA | TGTGCCAGCAGTTTGGGGCAGCAAGGAAACACCATATATTTT | CASSLGQQGNTIYF
TRBJ2-7 | once | TRBV5-1 | TRBD2 | TGCGCCAGCAGCTTCACTAGCGCACGCTACGAGCAGTACTTC | CASSFTSARYEQYF
TRBJ1-2 | NA | TRBV27 | NA | TGTGCCAGCAGCAGGACAGACAGAGGACAGATCTATGGCTACACCTTC | CASSRTDRGQIYGYTF
TRBJ2-7 | NA | TRBV19 | NA | TGTGCCAGTAGCCCAAGACAGTCCTTCGTCGGCGAGCAGTACTTC | CASSPRQSFVGEQYF
TRBJ1-1 | few | TRBV2 | NA | TGTGCCTCGAGAGGAGGAATGAACACTGAAGCTTTCTTT | CASRGGMNTEAFF
TRBJ1-4 | NA | TRBV15 | NA | TGTGCCACCAGCAGAGTGGCGGGAACCTTTGAAAAACTGTTTTTT | CATSRVAGTFEKLFF
TRBJ2-2 | NA | TRBV7-9 | NA | TGTGCCAGCAGCTTAATTGGACTCCTAACCGGGGAGCTGTTTTTC | CASSLIGLLTGELFF
TRBJ2-7 | NA | TRBV13 | NA | TGTGCCAGCACCCCAGGAGGAAGCTACGAGCAGTACTTC | CASTPGGSYEQYF
TRBJ2-7 | few | TRBV7-2 | TRBD2 | TGTGCCAGCAGCCCTGAGGTAATAGATGTCGGGGGGTACTTCTACGAGCAGTACTTC | CASSPEVIDVGGYFYEQYF
TRBJ1-5 | NA | TRBV6-5 | TRBD1 | TGTGCCAGCACCCTGGGACAGTCTCAGCCCCAGCATTTT | CASTLGQSQPQHF
TRBJ2-3 | NA | TRBV15 | TRBD1 | TGTGCCATTACGAGGGGGCCCTCAGATACGCAGTATTTT | CAITRGPSDTQYF
TRBJ1-4 | NA | TRBV5-1 | TRBD1 | TGCGCCAGCAGCTTGAGAGGACAGGGCCAGAATGAAAAACTGTTTTTT | CASSLRGQGQNEKLFF
TRBJ1-1 | NA | TRBV5-1 | NA | TGCGCCAGCAGCTTGGGGGCCATGAACACTGAAGCTTTCTTT | CASSLGAMNTEAFF
TRBJ1-3 | NA | TRBV9 | NA | TGTGCCAGCAGCCTCAGTTCCCTGGCTGGAAACACCATATATTTT | CASSLSSLAGNTIYF
TRBJ2-5 | few | TRBV2 | NA | TGTGCCAGCAGTGAATCCATCCAAGAGACCCAGTACTTC | CASSESIQETQYF
TRBJ1-2 | few | TRBV30 | NA | TGTGCCTGGAGTGTGGGAGGGTCCCCCCTCACCTTC | CAWSVGGSPLTF
TRBJ2-7 | NA | TRBV11-2 | NA | TGTGCCAGCAGCTTTGCACAGGCCGCCTACGAGCAGTACTTC | CASSFAQAAYEQYF
TRBJ2-7 | few | TRBV7-3 | NA | TGTGCCAGCAGCTTAGAGGAGTACTCTACCTACGAGCAGTACTTC | CASSLEEYSTYEQYF
TRBJ1-2 | NA | TRBV5-4 | NA | TGTGCCAGCAGTCCCCGGGTCCCCTATGGCTACACCTTC | CASSPRVPYGYTF
TRBJ1-4 | few | TRBV29-1 | TRBD1 | TGCAGCGTTGTACTTAGAATTGGACAGGGGAGCCTTGGGGCTAATGAAAAACTGTTTTTT | CSVVLRIGQGSLGANEKLFF
TRBJ1-2 | once | TRBV9 | TRBD1 | TGTGCCAGCAGCGTAGAGGAAGGACAGGGTCGTGGCTACACCTTC | CASSVEEGQGRGYTF
TRBJ2-3 | NA | TRBV5-8 | NA | TGTGCCAGCAGCTCCTTCACAGATACGCAGTATTTT | CASSSFTDTQYF
TRBJ1-4 | NA | TRBV5-4 | TRBD1 | TGTGCCAGCAGCCTTGACAGGGATGGGAAACTGTTTTTT | CASSLDRDGKLFF
TRBJ2-7 | NA | TRBV7-6 | NA | TGTGCCAGCAGCTTAGGGCCAGGGGTAGGCGAGCAGTACTTC | CASSLGPGVGEQYF
TRBJ2-3 | once | TRBV5-6 | NA | TGTGCCAGCAGCCCCGTCGACAGAGATTCCACAGATACGCAGTATTTT | CASSPVDRDSTDTQYF
TRBJ1-3 | NA | TRBV4-3 | NA | TGCGCCAGCAGCCAAGGCGTAACCTCTGGAAACACCATATATTTT | CASSQGVTSGNTIYF